This entry lists 12 T cell receptor beta chains sequenced from one sample in a study of cytomegalovirus exposure and HLA in healthy donors. In the PCR, 60 Vbeta and 13 Jbeta primers were used. Sequencing was performed with immunoSEQ multiplex PCR; in TCRdb, only in-frame clones are kept and a portion is missing. In the table there are around 87,000 clones, 81% of which are singletons. Material for sequencing was PBMCs. Source of these receptors: a girl aged 2 to 10 in good health and CMV-seropositive.

The rearrangement links TRBV15 to TRBJ1-5; D may be TRBD1 (5 bases). Looked up from germline, CDR1 is LNHNV and CDR2 is YYDKDF (reference sequence). The V end lost 0 bases, the J end lost 0 bases, and 12 bases lay between the germline ends. CDR3 length: 17 amino acids. CDR3 DNA: TGTGCCACCAGCAGAGAAGGGGCAGATAGTAGCAATCAGCCCCAGCATTTT. This gives the protein CATSREGADSSNQPQHF. The full variable domain, in which reference TRBV15 and TRBJ1-5 provide the parts outside the CDR3, is DAMVIQNPRYQVTQFGKPVTLSCSQTLNHNVMYWYQQKSSQAPKLLFHYYDKDFNNEADTPDNFQSRRPNTSFCFLDIRSPGLGDTAMYLCATSREGADSSNQPQHFGDGTRLSIL.

This chain connects TRBV29-1 to TRBJ2-3; D gene unclear. This CDR3 contains 13 residues. V gave up 7 bases and J gave up 6 bases, with 17 bases separating them. The germline CDR1 and CDR2 sequences are SQVTM and ANQGSEA. The CDR3 here is CSARTEISDTQYF. The CDR3 nucleotides read TGCAGCGCCCGCACAGAGATCAGCGATACGCAGTATTTT.

This chain uses TRBV4-1 with TRBJ2-7; D not certain. Germline CDR1 is MGHRA and CDR2 is YSYEKL. Trimming stripped 0 bases from V and 2 bases from J, with 5 bases between. CDR3 size: 13 residues. CDR3 sequence reads: CASSQERAYEQYF. The CDR3 bases are TGCGCCAGCAGCCAAGAAAGAGCCTACGAGCAGTACTTC.

The V gene is TRBV28, the J gene TRBJ1-4, with TRBD1 as a possible D gene (5 bases). Trimming removed 2 bases from V and 7 bases from J, with 14 bases in between. CDR1 is MDHEN, CDR2 SYDVKM, per germline. There are 15 residues in the CDR3. CDR3 sequence (DNA): TGTGCCAGCAGTTTACGTGGGGCGGGACGTGAAAAACTGTTTTTT. Residues: CASSLRGAGREKLFF.

This clone was found a few times. The rearrangement uses TRBV19 and TRBJ1-5; D unresolved. Trimming removed 6 bases from V and 2 bases from J, with 5 bases in between. The CDR3 spans 12 residues. Germline CDR1 is LNHDA and CDR2 is SQIVND (reference sequence). The CDR3 reads CASRQGNQPQHF. The DNA for the CDR3 is TGTGCCAGTAGGCAGGGCAATCAGCCCCAGCATTTT.

In DNA, the CDR3 is TGTGCCACCGGAGCCCCTAACTATGGCTACACCTTC. It codes for CATGAPNYGYTF. The rearrangement joins TRBV10-3 to TRBJ1-2; D not resolved. There are 12 residues in the CDR3. V was clipped by 10 bases and J by 0 bases, with 9 bases between them. Germline loops: CDR1 ENHRY, CDR2 SYGVKD.

The chain employs TRBV30 and TRBJ2-1, with TRBD2 matching 11 bases. The germline V gene encodes CDR1 GTSNPN and CDR2 SVGIG (reference sequence). After removal of 0 bases from V and 14 bases from J, the junction contained 3 bases not matched to a gene. This CDR3 is 12 amino acids long. The CDR3 spells CAWSVSSGRKFF. CDR3 sequence (DNA): TGTGCCTGGAGTGTGTCTAGCGGGAGGAAGTTCTTC.

The chain combines TRBV28 with TRBJ2-5; TRBD2 is a possible D gene (5 bases). Germline V CDR1 and CDR2: MDHEN, SYDVKM. Trimming cost V 10 bases and J 1 base, with 10 bases left between them. This CDR3 region has 12 residues. The CDR3 DNA is TGTGCCACCACGACTACCCAAGAGACCCAGTACTTC. This gives the protein CATTTTQETQYF.

The V gene is TRBV7-9, the J gene TRBJ2-7, with 9 nucleotides matching TRBD1. The length of the CDR3 is 16 residues. CDR1 is SEHNR, CDR2 FQNEAQ, per germline (reference sequence). V lost 2 bases, J lost 6 bases, and 11 bases stayed unmatched. As DNA, the CDR3 is TGTGCCAGCAGCTTACGAAGAGGGACAGGGCCCTCCGAGCAGTACTTC. Protein: CASSLRRGTGPSEQYF.

This chain joins TRBV30 and TRBJ1-1; 7 bases align to TRBD1. CDR1 is GTSNPN and CDR2 is SVGIG in the germline V gene (reference sequence). The CDR3 has 13 residues. V gave up 1 base and J gave up 1 base; unmatched junction bases: 0. The CDR3 spells CAWSEGANTEAFF. The CDR3 region has the DNA TGTGCCTGGAGTGAGGGGGCGAACACTGAAGCTTTCTTT.

The chain employs TRBV13 and TRBJ1-3; 9 positions match TRBD1. The junction had 5 bases not matched to a gene; V was cut back by 4 bases and J by 4 bases. CDR1 and CDR2 (germline): PRHDT, FYEKMQ (reference sequence). This CDR3 contains 15 residues. The CDR3 loop reads CASSSGQGIGNTIYF. CDR3 nucleotides: TGTGCCAGCAGCTCGGGACAGGGTATCGGAAACACCATATATTTT.

The chain joins TRBV28 to TRBJ1-1; 9 bases map to TRBD1. After removal of 6 bases from V and 7 bases from J, the junction contained 9 bases not matched to a gene. The V gene's germline CDR1 is MDHEN and CDR2 SYDVKM. The CDR3 totals 14 residues. The CDR3 sequence: CASSEIGTGFEAFF. The CDR3 DNA follows: TGTGCCAGCAGCGAAATAGGGACAGGGTTTGAAGCTTTCTTT.